This TCR beta chain was recorded in a study of PD-1 blockade in mismatch repair-deficient tumors. Overall study context: Enrolled about 2012-2016, patients had progressing, pretreated mismatch repair-deficient cancers of 12 to 13 types.

Sequenced by immunoSEQ multiplex PCR; TCRdb stores in-frame clones only, minus some. The profile shows about 68,000 clones, about 72% of them singletons. CDR3 length: 16 residues. The V gene end was trimmed by 6 bases and the J gene end by 5 bases; junction bases not matched to a gene: 10. Per the germline V gene, CDR1 is MNHEY and CDR2 is SVGAGI. Every patient had mismatch repair deficiency by PCR or immunohistochemistry. A few pembrolizumab responders had their TCRs sequenced. This receptor was taken from an adult with mismatch repair-deficient cancer. The J gene is TRBJ1-1, the V gene TRBV6-5; 12 positions agree with TRBD1. The sequenced sample was peripheral blood, obtained 2 weeks after starting pembrolizumab. The CDR3 loop reads CASSYRDRGLLTEAFF. CDR3 nucleotide sequence: TGTGCCAGCAGCTACCGGGACAGGGGGCTATTGACTGAAGCTTTCTTT.